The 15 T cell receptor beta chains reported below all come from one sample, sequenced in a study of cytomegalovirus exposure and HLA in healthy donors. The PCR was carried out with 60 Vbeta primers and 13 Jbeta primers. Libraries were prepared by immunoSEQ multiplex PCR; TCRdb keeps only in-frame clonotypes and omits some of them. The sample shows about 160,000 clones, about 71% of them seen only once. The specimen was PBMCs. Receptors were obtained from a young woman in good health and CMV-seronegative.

In DNA form, the CDR3 reads TGTGCCAGCAGCTTAGGGGGGACTAGCTGGAGTTATGAGCAGTTCTTC. Protein: CASSLGGTSWSYEQFF. The V call is TRBV7-9, the J call TRBJ2-1; TRBD2 agrees at 9 bases. The CDR3 has 16 residues. Germline CDR1 reads SEHNR; CDR2 reads FQNEAQ (reference sequence). V shed 1 base and J 8 bases; nucleotides not matched to a gene: 9.

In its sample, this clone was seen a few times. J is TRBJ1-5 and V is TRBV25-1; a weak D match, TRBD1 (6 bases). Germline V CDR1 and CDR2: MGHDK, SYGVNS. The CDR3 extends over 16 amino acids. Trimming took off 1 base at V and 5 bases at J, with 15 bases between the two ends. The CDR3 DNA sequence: TGTGCCAGCAGTGAATCTAACAGGGAAAAATATCAGCCCCAGCATTTT. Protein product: CASSESNREKYQPQHF. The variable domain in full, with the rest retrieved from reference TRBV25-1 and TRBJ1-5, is EADIYQTPRYLVIGTGKKITLECSQTMGHDKMYWYQQDPGMELHLIHYSYGVNSTEKGDLSSESTVSRIRTEHFPLTLESARPSHTSQYLCASSESNREKYQPQHFGDGTRLSIL.

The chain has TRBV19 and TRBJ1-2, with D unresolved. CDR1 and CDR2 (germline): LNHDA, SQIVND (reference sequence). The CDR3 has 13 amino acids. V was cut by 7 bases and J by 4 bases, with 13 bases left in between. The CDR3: CASTDGFTYGYTF. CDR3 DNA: TGTGCCAGTACCGACGGGTTCACCTATGGCTACACCTTC.

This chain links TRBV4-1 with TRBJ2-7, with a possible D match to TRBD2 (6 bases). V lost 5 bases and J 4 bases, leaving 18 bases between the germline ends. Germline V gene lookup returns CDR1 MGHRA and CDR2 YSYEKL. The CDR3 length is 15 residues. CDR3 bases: TGCGCCAGCAGCTCCCCTGGGAGGCGAATTTACGAGCAGTACTTC. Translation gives CASSSPGRRIYEQYF.

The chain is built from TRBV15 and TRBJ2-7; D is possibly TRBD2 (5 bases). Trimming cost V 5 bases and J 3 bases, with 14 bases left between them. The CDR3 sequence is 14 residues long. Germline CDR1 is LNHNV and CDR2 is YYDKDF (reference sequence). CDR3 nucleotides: TGTGCCACCAGCGGCGGTAGCGCGAACTACGAGCAGTACTTC. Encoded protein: CATSGGSANYEQYF.

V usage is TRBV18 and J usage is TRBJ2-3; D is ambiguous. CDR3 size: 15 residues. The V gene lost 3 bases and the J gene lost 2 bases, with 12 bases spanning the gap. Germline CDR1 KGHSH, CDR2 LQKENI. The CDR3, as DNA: TGTGCCAGCTCACCCGAGAAACGTGACACAGATACGCAGTATTTT. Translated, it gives CASSPEKRDTDTQYF.

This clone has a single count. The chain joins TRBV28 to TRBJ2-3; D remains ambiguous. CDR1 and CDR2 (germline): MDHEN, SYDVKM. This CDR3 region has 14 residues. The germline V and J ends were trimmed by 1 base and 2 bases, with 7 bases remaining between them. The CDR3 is CASSLSQITDTQYF. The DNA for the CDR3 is TGTGCCAGCAGTTTATCACAGATCACAGATACGCAGTATTTT. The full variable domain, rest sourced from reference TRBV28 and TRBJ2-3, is DVKVTQSSRYLVKRTGEKVFLECVQDMDHENMFWYRQDPGLGLRLIYFSYDVKMKEKGDIPEGYSVSREKKERFSLILESASTNQTSMYLCASSLSQITDTQYFGPGTRLTVL.

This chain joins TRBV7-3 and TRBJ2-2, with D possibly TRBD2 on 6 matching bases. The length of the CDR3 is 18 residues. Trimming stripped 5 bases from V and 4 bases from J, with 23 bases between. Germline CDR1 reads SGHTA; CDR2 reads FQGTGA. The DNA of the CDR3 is TGTGCCAGCAGCCTCAGCCCCGCCGGGATCGGGGGCACCGGGGAGCTGTTTTTT. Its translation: CASSLSPAGIGGTGELFF.

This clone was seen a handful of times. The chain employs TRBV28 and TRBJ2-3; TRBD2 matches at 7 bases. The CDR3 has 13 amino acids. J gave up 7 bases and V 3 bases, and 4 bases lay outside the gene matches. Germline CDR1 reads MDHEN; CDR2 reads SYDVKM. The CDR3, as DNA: TGTGCCAGCAGTTTGGGGAGGGGACATACGCAGTATTTT. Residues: CASSLGRGHTQYF.

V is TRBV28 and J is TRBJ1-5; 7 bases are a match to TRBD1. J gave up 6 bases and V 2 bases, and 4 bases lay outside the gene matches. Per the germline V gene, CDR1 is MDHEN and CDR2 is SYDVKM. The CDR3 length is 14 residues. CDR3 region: CASSLTTGVQPQHF. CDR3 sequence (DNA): TGTGCCAGCAGTTTAACAACAGGGGTTCAGCCCCAGCATTTT.

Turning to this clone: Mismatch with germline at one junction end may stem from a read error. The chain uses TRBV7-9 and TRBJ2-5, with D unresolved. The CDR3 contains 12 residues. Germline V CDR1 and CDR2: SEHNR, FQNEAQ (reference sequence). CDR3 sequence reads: CSSSLVRETQYF. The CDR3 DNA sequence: TGTTCCAGCAGCTTAGTCCGGGAGACCCAGTACTTC.

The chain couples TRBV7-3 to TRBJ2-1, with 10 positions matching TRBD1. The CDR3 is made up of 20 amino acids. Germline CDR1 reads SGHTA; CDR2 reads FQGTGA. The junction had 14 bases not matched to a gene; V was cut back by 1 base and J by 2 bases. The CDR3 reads CASSLIGRLGDRGPYNEQFF. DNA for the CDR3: TGTGCCAGCAGCTTAATAGGTAGATTAGGAGACAGGGGGCCCTACAATGAGCAGTTCTTC.

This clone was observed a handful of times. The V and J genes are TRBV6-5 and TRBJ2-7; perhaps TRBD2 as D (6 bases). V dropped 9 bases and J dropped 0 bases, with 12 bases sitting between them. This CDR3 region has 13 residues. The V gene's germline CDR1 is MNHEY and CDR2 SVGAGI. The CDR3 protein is CASSGVPSYEQYF. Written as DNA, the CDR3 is TGTGCCAGTTCGGGGGTCCCCTCCTACGAGCAGTACTTC.

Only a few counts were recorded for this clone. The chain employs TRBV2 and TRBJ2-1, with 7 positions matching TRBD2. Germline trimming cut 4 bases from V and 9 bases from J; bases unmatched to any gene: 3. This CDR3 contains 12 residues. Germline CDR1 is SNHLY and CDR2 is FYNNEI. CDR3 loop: CASSGGGFEQFF. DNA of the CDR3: TGTGCCAGCAGTGGGGGGGGGTTTGAGCAGTTCTTC.

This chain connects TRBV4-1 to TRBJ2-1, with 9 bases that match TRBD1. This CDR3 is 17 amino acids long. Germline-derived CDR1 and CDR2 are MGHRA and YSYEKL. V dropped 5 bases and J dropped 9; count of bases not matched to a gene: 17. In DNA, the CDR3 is TGCGCCAGCAGCGAATCCCCCGGGACAGGGTCATTTGGTGAGCAGTTCTTC. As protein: CASSESPGTGSFGEQFF.